This paragraph covers one TCR beta chain sequence. Its antigen is as yet unknown. Trimming took off 3 bases at V and 1 base at J, with 13 bases between the two ends. The CDR3 extends over 14 amino acids. Germline values: CDR1 DFQATT, CDR2 SNEGSKA (reference sequence). These data come from a study of identical twins. One entry per CDR3 protein results from TCRdb running MiXCR on the 5' RACE reads. Counted here are roughly 1.6 million distinct CDR3 sequences, about 32% occurring once; the ten biggest clones make up about 0.25%. Study-level results: Fewer insertions marked abundant cord blood beta clonotypes; young adult naive trended weakly, memory not at all.

The clonotype was recovered from a newborn girl in good health. This rearrangement joins TRBV20-1 to TRBJ2-7; perhaps TRBD2 as D (6 bases). The sample taken for sequencing was cord blood. The CDR3 loop is CSASKRAFSYEQYF. Written as DNA, the CDR3 is TGCAGTGCTAGTAAGCGGGCCTTTTCCTACGAGCAGTACTTC.